The present T cell receptor (beta chain) was sequenced within a study of post-analysis software for immune sequencing data. At the level of the study: Relapsing-remitting, secondary progressive and progressive-relapsing multiple sclerosis courses were included. Study-wide results and limits: Those samples that were prepared in the same batch co-clustered strongly by F measure. Significantly lower normalized Chao1 diversity was seen in multiple sclerosis patients than in controls.

This clonotype has a handful of counts. The antigen remains undetermined. TCR beta cDNA libraries included unique molecular identifiers. TCRdb re-called the PCR reads through MiXCR, storing one row per CDR3 protein. In the table there are 400,000 to 500,000 distinct CDR3 sequences, 39% of which are singletons. The sequenced sample was blood. This clonotype was obtained from a girl aged 2-9 years with multiple sclerosis.

DNA of the CDR3: TGTGCCAGCAGCATGTGGGGAGAGACCCAGTACTTC. Protein sequence: CASSMWGETQYF. The rearrangement links TRBV7-2 to TRBJ2-5; no firm D call. V lost 5 bases, J lost 4 bases, and 8 bases lay in between. This CDR3 is 12 amino acids long. From germline, CDR1 is SGHTA and CDR2 FQGNSA.